Given below is one T cell receptor beta chain in context. The antigen remains unidentified. Looked up from germline, CDR1 is LNHDA and CDR2 is SQIVND (reference sequence). The CDR3 spans 16 residues. The junction had 9 bases not matched to a gene; V was cut back by 6 bases and J by 2 bases. This sample was included in a study of cytomegalovirus exposure and HLA in healthy donors. Whole-study results and caveats: The study listed approximately 170 cytomegalovirus-associated TCR beta chains. In a later analysis, compared with equally common non-associated chains, HLA-associated beta chains were more expanded. Some V segments, including TRBV6-2 and TRBV6-3, were excluded as indistinguishable. According to a later analysis, donors in an Asian-associated ancestry cluster reportedly had fewer N-insertions than the roughly 720-donor mean.

The PCR was carried out with 60 Vbeta primers and 13 Jbeta primers. Using immunoSEQ multiplex PCR, the repertoire was profiled, and TCRdb retains in-frame clones only, with some absent. The sample yields about 140,000 clones, roughly 80% seen once. This receptor was taken from a woman aged 45-60 years in good health and CMV-seronegative. Sequenced: PBMCs. The chain has TRBV19 and TRBJ2-5; 10 bases fit TRBD2. The CDR3 nucleotides are TGTGCCAGTAGAAAAGCGGGGGGGCCATATCAAGAGACCCAGTACTTC. It translates to CASRKAGGPYQETQYF.